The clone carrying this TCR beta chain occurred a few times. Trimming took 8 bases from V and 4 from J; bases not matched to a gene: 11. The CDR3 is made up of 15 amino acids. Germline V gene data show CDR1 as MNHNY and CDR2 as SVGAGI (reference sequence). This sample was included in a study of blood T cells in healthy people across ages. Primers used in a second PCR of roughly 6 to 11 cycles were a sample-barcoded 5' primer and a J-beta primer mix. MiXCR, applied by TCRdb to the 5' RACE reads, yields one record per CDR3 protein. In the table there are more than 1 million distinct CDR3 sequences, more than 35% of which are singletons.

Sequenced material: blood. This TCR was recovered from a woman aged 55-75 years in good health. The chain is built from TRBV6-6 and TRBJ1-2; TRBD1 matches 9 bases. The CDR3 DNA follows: TGTGCCAGCCGTTCCACGACAGGGGGAAGCTATGGCTACACCTTC. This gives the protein CASRSTTGGSYGYTF.